One and the same sample provided the 15 T cell receptor beta chains below, sequenced in a study of cytomegalovirus exposure and HLA in healthy donors. PCR involved 60 Vbeta and 13 Jbeta primers. The protocol was immunoSEQ multiplex PCR, while the TCRdb copy is restricted to in-frame clones and leaves out a portion. Among 95,000 to 150,000 clones listed, about 74% were seen once. Sequenced material: PBMCs. Every receptor here comes from a woman aged 40 to 50 in good health and CMV-seropositive.

This clone occurred a few times. This chain joins TRBV29-1 and TRBJ2-6; 11 bases fit TRBD1. Germline V gene data show CDR1 as SQVTM and CDR2 as ANQGSEA. The CDR3 contains 17 residues. V dropped 7 bases and J dropped 3; count of bases not matched to a gene: 11. The CDR3 DNA reads TGCAGCGCCCAGGACAGGGGGCCTTCTTTTGGGGCCAACGTCCTGACTTTC. Its protein product is CSAQDRGPSFGANVLTF. Full variable domain (outside the CDR3, taken from reference TRBV29-1 and TRBJ2-6): SAVISQKPSRDICQRGTSLTIQCQVDSQVTMMFWYRQQPGQSLTLIATANQGSEATYESGFVIDKFPISRPNLTFSTLTVSNMSPEDSSIYLCSAQDRGPSFGANVLTFGAGSRLTVL.

This rearrangement joins TRBV5-4 to TRBJ2-7, with D possibly being TRBD2 (5 bases). The V and J ends lost 5 bases and 0 bases respectively, with 15 bases between them. Per the germline V gene, CDR1 is SGHNT and CDR2 is YYREEE (reference sequence). The CDR3 runs 15 residues. CDR3 in amino acids: CASSSQLESSYEQYF. CDR3 in DNA: TGTGCCAGCAGTTCCCAACTAGAGAGCTCCTACGAGCAGTACTTC.

This clone showed up just a few times. V gene TRBV4-2 combines with J gene TRBJ2-3; TRBD2 might be the D (5 bases). Germline V CDR1 and CDR2: LGHNA, YNFKEQ. V was cut by 4 bases and J by 1 base, with 15 bases left in between. The CDR3 has 16 residues. The CDR3 sequence is CASSPRGPGGTDTQYF. As DNA, the CDR3 is TGTGCCAGCAGCCCCCGGGGTCCCGGGGGCACAGATACGCAGTATTTT.

The chain carries TRBV7-2 and TRBJ2-7, with D possibly TRBD2 on 7 matching bases. V lost 1 base to trimming and J lost 3 bases, with 13 bases between them. The germline CDR1 and CDR2 sequences are SGHTA and FQGNSA. CDR3 length: 15 residues. CDR3 protein: CASSLGAGASYEQYF. The CDR3 coding sequence is TGTGCCAGCAGCTTAGGGGCGGGGGCGAGCTACGAGCAGTACTTC.

This clone was recorded a few times. The chain employs TRBV27 and TRBJ2-2; TRBD1 agrees at 10 bases. CDR1 MNHEY and CDR2 SMNVEV come from the germline V gene (reference sequence). V shed 5 bases, J shed 4 bases, and the junction held 7 bases outside the gene matches. The CDR3 is made up of 16 amino acids. The CDR3 reads CASSPRDRGTTGELFF. Here the CDR3 DNA reads TGTGCCAGCAGTCCCCGGGACAGGGGCACCACCGGGGAGCTGTTTTTT.

This chain uses TRBV11-3 with TRBJ2-1; TRBD1 matches 7 bases. CDR1 is SGHNT and CDR2 is YENEEA in the germline V gene. CDR3 length: 12 amino acids. The V and J ends lost 5 bases and 10 bases, in that order; junction bases with no gene match: 5. The CDR3 region has the DNA TGTGCCAGCAGCCGATCGACAGGGGAGCAGTTCTTC. Its translation is CASSRSTGEQFF.

The chain uses TRBV30 and TRBJ2-2; no definite D call. CDR1 and CDR2 (germline): GTSNPN, SVGIG (reference sequence). CDR3 length: 14 residues. Trimming cost V 0 bases and J 3 bases, with 8 bases left between them. Written as DNA, the CDR3 is TGTGCCTGGAGTGTGGATAGCCACACCGGGGAGCTGTTTTTT. This codes for CAWSVDSHTGELFF.

This clone came up once. The rearrangement uses TRBV7-2 and TRBJ2-1; 8 nucleotides match TRBD2. V gave up 5 bases and J gave up 0 bases; unmatched junction bases: 6. Germline assignment: CDR1 SGHTA and CDR2 FQGNSA. CDR3 length equals 16 residues. CDR3: CASSPVAGSSYNEQFF. The CDR3 DNA sequence: TGTGCCAGCAGCCCTGTAGCGGGGAGCTCCTACAATGAGCAGTTCTTC.

The chain couples TRBV19 to TRBJ1-2, with a tentative D call TRBD1 (6 bases). The V and J ends lost 7 bases and 8 bases respectively, with 20 bases between them. There are 14 residues in the CDR3. Germline V CDR1 and CDR2: LNHDA, SQIVND (reference sequence). As DNA, the CDR3 is TGTGCCAGTACTAACCCCCCGGGGGGCCGCGGCTACACCTTC. Residues: CASTNPPGGRGYTF.

The rearrangement links TRBV20-1 to TRBJ2-3, with a weak D call TRBD2 (5 bases). The germline CDR1 and CDR2 sequences are DFQATT and SNEGSKA (reference sequence). This CDR3 contains 10 residues. CDR3 DNA: TGCTCCCCGGACGAGGGTACGCAGTATTTT. Its protein product is CSPDEGTQYF.

This chain joins TRBV5-1 and TRBJ2-7; TRBD2 agrees at 14 bases. V lost 6 bases, J lost 4 bases, and 6 bases stayed unmatched. Germline V gene lookup returns CDR1 SGHRS and CDR2 YFSETQ. The CDR3 is 15 amino acids. The CDR3 sequence is CASTYGTSGGYEQYF. The CDR3 nucleotides are TGCGCCAGCACCTACGGGACTAGCGGGGGATACGAGCAGTACTTC.

This sequence joins TRBV7-3 and TRBJ2-2; D is unresolved. The CDR3 runs 16 residues. V lost 5 bases, J lost 1 base, and 14 bases lay in between. Germline CDR1 SGHTA, CDR2 FQGTGA. This chain's CDR3 is CASSRGPSRNTGELFF. The CDR3 DNA follows: TGTGCCAGCAGCCGTGGCCCCTCAAGGAACACCGGGGAGCTGTTTTTT.

V is TRBV6-6 and J is TRBJ2-3; D gene unclear. Looked up from germline, CDR1 is MNHNY and CDR2 is SVGAGI (reference sequence). The V end was cut by 3 bases, the J end by 6 bases, with 16 bases between. The CDR3 has 15 amino acids. This CDR3 reads CASSYEVAVSDTQYF. The CDR3 DNA reads TGTGCCAGCAGTTATGAGGTGGCGGTGTCGGATACGCAGTATTTT.

The gene calls are TRBV7-2 and TRBJ2-7; 13 positions agree with TRBD2. The germline V gene encodes CDR1 SGHTA and CDR2 FQGNSA. The V segment lost 5 bases and the J segment 0 bases; nucleotides outside the gene matches: 1. The CDR3 covers 15 residues. The CDR3 coding sequence is TGTGCCAGCAGCCGGACTAGCGGGAGCTCCTACGAGCAGTACTTC. Protein: CASSRTSGSSYEQYF. The full variable domain, rest sourced from reference TRBV7-2 and TRBJ2-7, is GAGVSQSPSNKVTEKGKDVELRCDPISGHTALYWYRQSLGQGLEFLIYFQGNSAPDKSGLPSDRFSAERTGGSVSTLTIQRTQQEDSAVYLCASSRTSGSSYEQYFGPGTRLTVT.

The rearrangement links TRBV5-8 to TRBJ1-2; no definite D call. Germline loops: CDR1 SGHTS, CDR2 YDEGEE. Trimming shortened V by 0 bases and J by 4 bases, and 10 bases separated the two germline ends. The CDR3 is 14 residues long. The CDR3: CASSLDSTLYGYTF. The CDR3 DNA sequence: TGTGCCAGCAGCTTGGACAGTACCCTCTATGGCTACACCTTC.